These T cell receptor beta chains were read from a single sample in a study of monozygotic twins with cystic fibrosis. Method: immunoSEQ multiplex PCR; TCRdb's copy keeps in-frame clones and lacks some. The sample contains about 35,000 clones, approximately 70% of which appear only once. The sequencing sample was made of blood. The receptors derive from a girl aged 10-17 years with cystic fibrosis. Both conserved end residues are part of each CDR3. D genes are given only for firm matches. The listing skips clone size in some rows; elsewhere it reads once, few, many or a size class.

D gene	V gene	J gene	clone size	CDR3 protein	CDR3 DNA
TRBD1	TRBV5-1	TRBJ1-2	few	CASSSSTGYGYTF	TGCGCCAGCAGCTCCTCGACAGGGTATGGCTACACCTTC
TRBD2	TRBV9	TRBJ2-1	-	CASSVGSSGGYNEQFF	TGTGCCAGCAGCGTAGGGTCTAGCGGGGGCTACAATGAGCAGTTCTTC
TRBD2	TRBV11-2	TRBJ2-1	-	CASSITSGSMLYNEQFF	TGTGCCAGCAGCATCACTAGCGGGAGCATGTTATACAATGAGCAGTTCTTC
TRBD1	TRBV7-9	TRBJ1-2	-	CASSSGTGLMGYTF	TGTGCCAGCAGCTCCGGGACAGGGCTGATGGGCTACACCTTC
TRBD2	TRBV4-1	TRBJ2-2	-	CASSQRTSGRLATGELFF	TGCGCCAGCAGCCAAAGGACTAGCGGGAGGCTTGCCACCGGGGAGCTGTTTTTT
-	TRBV29-1	TRBJ1-4	-	CSVNLGGELFF	TGCAGCGTTAACCTCGGGGGGGAACTGTTTTTT
-	TRBV2	TRBJ2-3	-	CASSDVGTDTQYF	TGTGCCAGCAGTGACGTAGGCACAGATACGCAGTATTTT
-	TRBV7-9	TRBJ2-2	-	CASSLGGESLMNTGELFF	TGTGCCAGCAGCCTGGGAGGAGAGAGCCTGATGAACACCGGGGAGCTGTTTTTT
-	TRBV7-8	TRBJ2-2	-	CASSPHGLSGELFF	TGTGCCAGCAGCCCGCACGGACTAAGCGGGGAGCTGTTTTTT
TRBD2	TRBV9	TRBJ2-1	-	CASRGLAASNEQFF	TGTGCCAGCAGGGGACTAGCGGCATCCAATGAGCAGTTCTTC
-	TRBV5-1	TRBJ2-5	-	CASSLAYLRGYQETQYF	TGCGCCAGCAGCTTGGCCTACCTAAGGGGGTACCAAGAGACCCAGTACTTC
-	TRBV4-2	TRBJ2-1	-	CASSQEGDWGRDEQFF	TGTGCCAGCAGCCAAGAGGGGGACTGGGGTCGGGATGAGCAGTTCTTC
-	TRBV10-3	TRBJ1-1	few	CAISESKSTVNTEAFF	TGTGCCATCAGTGAGTCGAAGTCGACGGTTAACACTGAAGCTTTCTTT
TRBD1	TRBV6-5	TRBJ2-3	-	CASSYSKDGDRASYF	TGTGCCAGCAGTTACTCGAAAGATGGGGACAGGGCTTCTTATTTT
-	TRBV5-1	TRBJ2-2	-	CASSSGGPGANTGELFF	TGCGCCAGCAGCTCCGGGGGTCCGGGGGCAAACACCGGGGAGCTGTTTTTT
-	TRBV18	TRBJ1-1	-	CASSPTRTKNTEAFF	TGTGCCAGCTCACCGACGAGGACAAAGAACACTGAAGCTTTCTTT
TRBD2	TRBV7-2	TRBJ2-7	-	CASSPGGAYEQYF	TGTGCCAGCAGCCCCGGGGGGGCCTACGAGCAGTACTTC
-	TRBV18	TRBJ2-1	once	CASSPYTYNEQFF	TGTGCCAGCTCACCATATACCTACAATGAGCAGTTCTTC
-	TRBV20-1	TRBJ2-1	-	CSARAMGEQFF	TGCAGTGCTAGAGCAATGGGTGAGCAGTTCTTC
-	TRBV15	TRBJ2-1	-	CATRTSSGGPYNEQFF	TGTGCCACCAGAACTAGCTCCGGGGGGCCCTACAATGAGCAGTTCTTC
TRBD1	TRBV29-1	TRBJ1-5	-	CSVGQGPSQPQHF	TGCAGCGTTGGACAGGGCCCGTCTCAGCCCCAGCATTTT
-	TRBV19	TRBJ1-5	-	CASSIWTQGLDNQPQHF	TGTGCCAGTAGTATCTGGACGCAGGGTCTGGACAATCAGCCCCAGCATTTT
TRBD2	TRBV9	TRBJ2-1	-	CASSQGGGRANEQFF	TGTGCCAGCAGCCAAGGTGGGGGGAGGGCTAATGAGCAGTTCTTC
-	TRBV9	TRBJ2-5	-	CASSVVPTQETQYF	TGTGCCAGCAGCGTAGTACCTACCCAAGAGACCCAGTACTTC
-	TRBV7-9	TRBJ2-1	-	CASSSDISSYNEQFF	TGTGCCAGCAGCTCCGATATAAGCTCCTACAATGAGCAGTTCTTC
-	TRBV7-9	TRBJ2-3	-	CASSVKTGDTQYF	TGTGCCAGCAGCGTGAAGACAGGAGATACGCAGTATTTT
TRBD1	TRBV4-3	TRBJ2-7	-	CASSLGGQGIHEQYF	TGCGCCAGCAGCCTCGGGGGACAGGGAATCCACGAGCAGTACTTC
-	TRBV5-1	TRBJ2-7	once	CASSPGSLATGGEQYF	TGCGCCAGCAGCCCCGGCAGCCTAGCGACTGGGGGGGAGCAGTACTTC
TRBD2	TRBV7-2	TRBJ2-7	-	CASSSQLAGVYEQYF	TGTGCCAGCAGCTCGCAACTAGCGGGAGTTTACGAGCAGTACTTC
-	TRBV29-1	TRBJ1-3	-	CSVRTEANTIYF	TGCAGCGTTAGGACAGAGGCTAACACCATATATTTT
-	TRBV6-5	TRBJ2-2	-	CASSYYPGQSFRELFF	TGTGCCAGCAGTTACTACCCCGGACAGTCTTTCAGGGAGCTGTTTTTT
TRBD2	TRBV5-6	TRBJ2-3	-	CASSFGGADTQYF	TGTGCCAGCAGCTTTGGGGGGGCAGATACGCAGTATTTT
-	TRBV4-1	TRBJ1-4	-	CASSQLQATNEKLFF	TGCGCCAGCAGCCAACTGCAGGCAACTAATGAAAAACTGTTTTTT
-	TRBV6-6	TRBJ1-2	-	CASTPPGPNLYYGYTF	TGTGCCAGCACCCCTCCAGGTCCGAATCTTTACTATGGCTACACCTTC
-	TRBV29-1	TRBJ2-1	-	CSVALHNEQFF	TGCAGCGTTGCCCTGCACAATGAGCAGTTCTTC
TRBD1	TRBV4-3	TRBJ1-2	-	CASSYTITGGGYGYTF	TGCGCCAGCAGCTACACAATTACAGGGGGTGGCTATGGCTACACCTTC
-	TRBV30	TRBJ2-1	-	CAWRVGGGYNEQFF	TGTGCCTGGAGAGTGGGAGGCGGTTACAATGAGCAGTTCTTC
TRBD2	TRBV18	TRBJ2-1	once	CASSPPRSSGSLYNEQFF	TGTGCCAGCTCACCACCGAGGTCTAGCGGGAGTCTTTACAATGAGCAGTTCTTC
TRBD1	TRBV4-3	TRBJ2-7	few	CASSPGQGGEQYF	TGCGCCAGCAGCCCGGGACAGGGAGGCGAGCAGTACTTC
-	TRBV27	TRBJ2-7	few	CASSPAGRLFEQYF	TGTGCCAGCAGTCCCGCGGGGCGGCTCTTCGAGCAGTACTTC
-	TRBV5-4	TRBJ1-2	few	CASSTQGSPRSNYGYTF	TGTGCCAGCAGCACCCAAGGGAGTCCGCGTTCTAACTATGGCTACACCTTC
-	TRBV30	TRBJ2-4	few	CAWSVAKNIQYF	TGTGCCTGGAGTGTAGCGAAAAACATTCAGTACTTC
-	TRBV6-6	TRBJ1-5	-	CASSTTRDQPQHF	TGTGCCAGCAGTACGACCCGGGATCAGCCCCAGCATTTT
-	TRBV6-5	TRBJ1-1	-	CASRGDRNTEAFF	TGTGCCAGCAGGGGTGATAGGAACACTGAAGCTTTCTTT
-	TRBV4-1	TRBJ1-5	-	CASSQDLGRDQPQHF	TGCGCCAGCAGCCAAGATTTGGGAAGGGATCAGCCCCAGCATTTT
-	TRBV9	TRBJ1-3	-	CASSVGRSGNTIYF	TGTGCCAGCAGCGTAGGTCGCTCTGGAAACACCATATATTTT